Listed below are T cell receptor beta chains from one sample, sequenced in a study of blood T cells in healthy people across ages. Via MiXCR, TCRdb re-called the 5' RACE reads, giving one row per CDR3 protein. The sample includes some 1,800,000 distinct CDR3 sequences, roughly two fifths of them seen just once. Sequenced sample: blood. These receptors all come from a human donor in good health. Both conserved end residues are part of each CDR3. Only some rows state a clone size, as once, few, many or a class for expanded clones.

J | V | size | CDR3
TRBJ2-5 | TRBV3-1 | - | CASSPGQQSQETQYF
TRBJ2-2 | TRBV6-1 | - | CASSEAWGTGELFF
TRBJ2-5 | TRBV28 | - | CASIPTGLLAGKETQYF
TRBJ2-5 | TRBV20-1 | many | CSATSTGYQETQYF
- | TRBV29-1 | - | CSVAGYGYEQYF
TRBJ2-7 | TRBV7-9 | many | CASALEREQYF
TRBJ2-1 | TRBV20-1 | few | CSARRWDRVANEQFF
TRBJ2-5 | TRBV28 | few | CASSLVGPTNQETQYF
TRBJ2-7 | TRBV4-3 | few | CASSQEPTGYLGYEQYF
TRBJ1-4 | TRBV20-1 | - | CSARDGRAQREKLFF
TRBJ1-2 | TRBV29-1 | - | CSGQLVYGYTF
TRBJ1-2 | TRBV12-3/TRBV12-4 | - | CASSWGQGGRGYTF
TRBJ2-3 | TRBV7-9 | few | CASSLVPRDTQYF
TRBJ2-5 | TRBV2 | - | CASSEGRGRRTQYF
TRBJ2-6 | TRBV6-6 | few | CASSSQTGSTGANVLTF
TRBJ1-1 | TRBV7-2 | - | CASGGPNTEAFF
TRBJ2-1 | TRBV20-1 | - | CSALNARGNNEQFF
TRBJ1-1 | TRBV5-1 | - | CASSSGQGVASTEAFF
TRBJ1-4 | TRBV4-3 | - | CASSLAPVTGEKLFF
TRBJ1-6 | TRBV5-1 | few | CASRTGSNDSPLHF
TRBJ2-5 | TRBV28 | - | CASSLGGDGQGKTQYF
TRBJ2-7 | TRBV29-1 | - | CSVDHGYSDEQYF
TRBJ1-1 | TRBV6-2/TRBV6-3 | few | CASSYKGQPEAFF
TRBJ2-7 | TRBV21-1 | few | CASTDPLQGLPFDEQYF
TRBJ2-1 | TRBV29-1 | - | CSVVLAGGLSYNEQFF
TRBJ2-2 | TRBV12-3/TRBV12-4 | once | CASSPTGDVGELFF
TRBJ2-3 | TRBV7-9 | - | CASRPGTAHTQYF
TRBJ2-1 | TRBV12-3/TRBV12-4 | - | CASSLSSGTSWEQFF
TRBJ2-3 | TRBV21-1 | few | CASSKGQRGTDTQYF
TRBJ1-2 | TRBV28 | few | CASSSIGRGAGGYTF
TRBJ1-6 | TRBV4-3 | few | CASEWEQGYNSPLHF
TRBJ2-5 | TRBV7-2 | once | CASSSPWGETQYF
TRBJ2-2 | TRBV5-1 | - | CASRQGTNTGELFF
TRBJ1-4 | TRBV4-3 | - | CASSQDTGIGEKLFF
TRBJ1-4 | TRBV7-9 | few | CASMGATNEKLFF
TRBJ2-1 | TRBV20-1 | - | CSATTNNEQFF
TRBJ2-4 | TRBV7-9 | - | CASSTTQGHSYGQYF
TRBJ2-3 | TRBV20-1 | - | CSARGASGGGKDTQYF
TRBJ2-2 | TRBV5-1 | - | CASSPGWTGELFF
TRBJ2-3 | TRBV7-2 | few | CASSSTLAEGPNTQYF
TRBJ2-7 | TRBV9 | few | CASSVGGDVRYSYEQYF
TRBJ2-1 | TRBV11-3 | - | CASSLVSGPYNEQFF
TRBJ1-2 | TRBV12-5 | few | CASGLTAIYGYTF
- | TRBV7-2 | - | CASSLRRLQAETQYF
TRBJ2-1 | TRBV29-1 | few | CSVDNEQVF
- | TRBV20-1 | - | CSARGPEGTTIYEQYF
TRBJ1-5 | TRBV12-3/TRBV12-4 | - | CASTQGMDNQPQHF
TRBJ2-3 | TRBV4-2 | few | CASSQDSGEQYF
TRBJ1-5 | TRBV12-5 | - | CASGLDWGQASHSTPQHF
TRBJ2-6 | TRBV12-3/TRBV12-4 | - | CASSLALYSLSGANVLTF
TRBJ1-2 | TRBV20-1 | - | CSALQGVANYGYTF
TRBJ1-2 | TRBV2 | - | CASLGLKSSYGYTF
TRBJ1-5 | TRBV2 | - | CASRDASGNQPQHF
TRBJ2-2 | TRBV12-3/TRBV12-4 | few | CASRKWRGTTGELFF
TRBJ2-7 | TRBV7-6 | - | CASSPPTGPHEQYF
TRBJ1-5 | TRBV7-2 | - | CASSPRGGGQPQHF
TRBJ2-3 | TRBV5-1 | once | CASSSGTLSSTDTQYF